The rows below give T cell receptor beta chains drawn from one sample of a study of cytomegalovirus exposure and HLA in healthy donors. TCRdb keeps only in-frame clones here, not all; method: immunoSEQ multiplex PCR. Of about 200,000 clones listed, around 83% are singletons. Sequencing was done on a sample of PBMCs. The receptors come from a girl between 10 and 17 years old in good health and CMV-seronegative. The CDR3 runs from the conserved cysteine through the conserved F or W. D genes are given only for firm matches. Expanded clones are given a class, and other clones once, few, many or no size at all.

>TRBJ2-7|TRBD1|-|TRBV4-1
TGCGCCAGCAGCCTCGGGACAGGGACCTCCTACGAGCAGTACTTC
CASSLGTGTSYEQYF
>TRBJ1-4|-|many|TRBV4-1
TGCGCCAGCAGCCAATCCAGGTCGGCAACTAATGAAAAACTGTTTTTT
CASSQSRSATNEKLFF
>TRBJ2-5|-|-|TRBV7-2
TGTGCCAGCAGCTACGTGTTCGGAGAGACCCAGTACTTC
CASSYVFGETQYF
>TRBJ1-2|-|-|TRBV28
TGTGCCAGCAGTTTAAGGGGGTATGGCTACACCTTC
CASSLRGYGYTF
>TRBJ2-1|-|-|TRBV5-1
TGCGCCAGCAGTTTTCCCGGTGGCAGGGTACGGGAGCAGTTCTTC
CASSFPGGRVREQFF
>TRBJ1-4|-|-|TRBV7-9
TGTGCCAGCAGCTCAGAATTACAGGGCCCCCATGAAAAACTGTTTTTT
CASSSELQGPHEKLFF
>TRBJ1-1|TRBD1|-|TRBV4-2
TGTGCCAGCAGCCACCCCGACAGGGTGACTGAAGCTTTCTTT
CASSHPDRVTEAFF
>TRBJ2-1|TRBD2|-|TRBV4-1
TGCGCCAGCAGCTTAAGACTAGCGGGAGATGAGCAGTTCTTC
CASSLRLAGDEQFF
>TRBJ1-2|-|-|TRBV4-1
TGCGCCAGCAGCCAAGCAGGTCTTGAAGGCTACACCTTC
CASSQAGLEGYTF
>TRBJ1-1|-|-|TRBV7-3
TGTGCCAGCAGCCCCGACAGAGGCAACACTGAAGCTTTCTTT
CASSPDRGNTEAFF
>TRBJ2-5|-|-|TRBV10-3
TGTGCCATCAGTACAGGGAAAGAGACCCAGTACTTC
CAISTGKETQYF
>TRBJ1-5|-|few|TRBV6-5
TGTGCCAGCAGTTACTACCCGGGGAAGGACCAGCCCCAGCATTTT
CASSYYPGKDQPQHF
>TRBJ2-1|-|-|TRBV9
TGTGCCAGCAGCGTAGATGCGGAGATGTGGAATGAGCAGTTCTTC
CASSVDAEMWNEQFF
>TRBJ2-5|-|-|TRBV5-1
TGCGCCAGCAGCCCCCTCAGGGGAGGGGATGTCCAAGAGACCCAGTACTTC
CASSPLRGGDVQETQYF
>TRBJ1-5|-|-|TRBV21-1
TGTGCCAGCAGCCCAAAAGGAGGATATCAGCCCCAGCATTTT
CASSPKGGYQPQHF
>TRBJ2-7|TRBD1|-|TRBV10-1
TGCGCCAGCGGACAGGGTTACGAGCAGTACTTC
CASGQGYEQYF
>TRBJ2-3|-|-|TRBV7-3
TGTGCCAGCAGCCCGACCAGGAAGTCGGATACGCAGTATTTT
CASSPTRKSDTQYF
>TRBJ1-1|TRBD1|-|TRBV6-6
TGTGCCAGCAGTTCCTATTTCCACAGGGGACTTACTGAAGCTTTCTTT
CASSSYFHRGLTEAFF